One and the same sample provided the 21 T cell receptor beta chains below, sequenced in a study of CD8 T cells in ankylosing spondylitis. One entry per CDR3 protein results from TCRdb running MiXCR on the 5' RACE reads. The data show about 360,000 distinct CDR3 sequences, about 20% seen once. Sequencing was performed on blood, either unsorted or a sorted T cell fraction (not recorded which). Receptors were obtained from a male donor with ankylosing spondylitis or in good health (not recorded which).

The chain recombines TRBV3-1 with TRBJ2-2, with D tentatively TRBD2 (6 bases). Trimming took off 0 bases at V and 5 bases at J, with 10 bases between the two ends. Germline V CDR1 and CDR2: LGHDT, YNNKEL (reference sequence). There are 15 residues in the CDR3. The CDR3 region has the DNA TGTGCCAGCAGCCAAGATTCTGGGGGGACCGGGGAGCTGTTTTTT. Its translation is CASSQDSGGTGELFF.

This clonotype was counted only a few times. J is TRBJ1-1 and V is TRBV12-3 or TRBV12-4, with D unclear. The ends were cut back, 5 bases at V and 3 bases at J, with 19 bases in the middle. The CDR3 covers 16 residues. The CDR3 region is CASSLEILGLDTEAFF. CDR3 nucleotides: TGTGCCAGCAGTCTCGAAATCCTGGGTCTGGACACTGAAGCTTTCTTT.

The chain uses TRBV11-2 and TRBJ2-1, with a possible D match to TRBD1 (5 bases). The CDR3 consists of 13 residues. V lost 5 bases to trimming and J lost 8 bases, with 13 bases between them. Germline CDR1 SGHAT, CDR2 FQNNGV. CDR3 coding DNA: TGTGCCAGCAGCACAACAGGTTACGATGAGCAGTTCTTC. The encoded protein is CASSTTGYDEQFF.

The chain recombines TRBV11-1 with TRBJ2-1, with 13 bases matching TRBD2. The J segment lost 10 bases and the V segment lost 0 bases, leaving 12 bases of the junction unmatched. The length of the CDR3 is 18 residues. Germline CDR1 SGHAT, CDR2 FQDESV (reference sequence). The CDR3 region is CASSLAALGLAGVKEQFF. DNA of the CDR3: TGTGCCAGCAGCTTAGCAGCCTTAGGACTAGCGGGGGTGAAGGAGCAGTTCTTC.

This clonotype was detected a few times. The V and J genes are TRBV4-1 and TRBJ2-5; 13 positions agree with TRBD2. Unmatched junction bases numbered 8, after V lost 0 bases and J lost 1 base. From germline, CDR1 is MGHRA and CDR2 YSYEKL. CDR3 size: 19 residues. The CDR3 is CASSQEIPTSGGPQETQYF. The DNA for the CDR3 is TGCGCCAGCAGCCAAGAAATCCCGACTAGCGGGGGGCCCCAAGAGACCCAGTACTTC.

This clonotype has more than one count but fewer than ten. Compared with germline, one end of the junction differs, possibly owing to a read error. J is TRBJ2-3 and V is TRBV12-3 or TRBV12-4; D perhaps matches TRBD2 (7 bases). There are 15 residues in the CDR3. The CDR3 sequence: CASSLGWGGPDKQYF. The CDR3 DNA follows: TGTGCCAGCAGTTTAGGTTGGGGGGGCCCAGATAAGCAGTATTTT.

This chain joins TRBV20-1 and TRBJ2-2, with D possibly matching TRBD2 (5 bases). Germline V CDR1 and CDR2: DFQATT, SNEGSKA (reference sequence). CDR3 length equals 14 residues. Trimming took off 0 bases at V and 4 bases at J, with 9 bases between the two ends. The CDR3 region is CSARDMRATGELFF. As DNA, the CDR3 is TGCAGTGCTAGAGATATGAGGGCCACCGGGGAGCTGTTTTTT.

This clonotype has just a few counts. The gene calls are TRBV11-2 and TRBJ2-2, with 7 bases fitting TRBD2. The CDR3 has 16 residues. Per the germline V gene, CDR1 is SGHAT and CDR2 is FQNNGV. V was pared by 5 bases and J by 1 base, with 7 bases of the junction left unmatched. The CDR3 DNA reads TGTGCCAGCAGCCCTCAGCGGGGACTGAACACCGGGGAGCTGTTTTTT. Encoded protein: CASSPQRGLNTGELFF.

The chain is built from TRBV4-2 and TRBJ2-2; 9 bases are shared with TRBD1. This CDR3 has 18 amino acids. The trim removed 4 bases at V and 6 bases at J, leaving 15 bases unmatched. Germline V gene lookup returns CDR1 LGHNA and CDR2 YNFKEQ. In DNA, the CDR3 is TGTGCCAGCAGCCGGACCTACCTGACAGGGGGATTAGCCGGGGAGCTGTTTTTT. As protein: CASSRTYLTGGLAGELFF.

This rearrangement joins TRBV4-1 to TRBJ2-3, with a possible D match to TRBD1 (8 bases). The CDR3 length is 20 residues. V dropped 3 bases and J dropped 4 bases, with 29 bases sitting between them. Germline CDR1 MGHRA, CDR2 YSYEKL. This CDR3 is CASSHGRGHGQGGASDTQYF. In DNA, the CDR3 is TGCGCCAGCAGCCACGGCAGGGGGCACGGTCAAGGGGGGGCCTCAGATACGCAGTATTTT.

This chain links TRBV2 with TRBJ1-2; 7 bases line up with TRBD1. The V segment lost 7 bases and the J segment 7 bases; nucleotides outside the gene matches: 3. This CDR3 region has 11 residues. The germline V gene encodes CDR1 SNHLY and CDR2 FYNNEI. Here the CDR3 reads CASTEGAGYTF. The CDR3 nucleotides are TGTGCCAGCACGGAGGGGGCTGGCTACACCTTC.

This clonotype has just a few counts. CDR3 DNA: TGCAGTGCAAACCTGGGGACAGGGCTTAATGAAAAACTGTTTTTT. This encodes CSANLGTGLNEKLFF. V usage is TRBV20-1 and J usage is TRBJ1-4; 9 positions match TRBD1. The V and J ends lost 6 bases and 4 bases, in that order; junction bases with no gene match: 9. CDR3 size: 15 residues. Germline CDR1 is DFQATT and CDR2 is SNEGSKA (reference sequence).

This clonotype was counted only a few times. The V call is TRBV6-5, the J call TRBJ1-1; a weak D match, TRBD1 (5 bases). Germline V gene sequence: CDR1 MNHEY, CDR2 SVGAGI. CDR3 length: 14 amino acids. Trimming took off 3 bases at V and 4 bases at J, with 12 bases between the two ends. The CDR3 DNA sequence: TGTGCCAGCAGTTATACGGGGGTGGGCACTGAAGCTTTCTTT. This sequence encodes CASSYTGVGTEAFF.

The V call is TRBV10-2, the J call TRBJ1-1; no reliable D call. CDR3 length: 11 amino acids. Trimming stripped 0 bases from V and 11 bases from J, with 7 bases between. Germline V lookup: CDR1 WSHSY, CDR2 SAAADI. In DNA, the CDR3 is TGCGCCAGCAGTGAGTCCGTGGATGCTTTCTTT. Its translation: CASSESVDAFF.

The chain couples TRBV9 to TRBJ2-7; D is ambiguous. The germline V and J ends were trimmed by 2 bases and 6 bases, with 9 bases remaining between them. This CDR3 is 12 amino acids long. From germline, CDR1 is SGDLS and CDR2 YYNGEE. The CDR3 loop reads CASSVRWGEQYF. The DNA for the CDR3 is TGTGCCAGCAGCGTGAGGTGGGGCGAGCAGTACTTC.

Here the CDR3 reads CASSLYGVTYEQYF. Here the CDR3 DNA reads TGTGCCAGCAGTTTGTACGGGGTAACCTACGAGCAGTACTTC. The chain joins TRBV28 to TRBJ2-7; D may be TRBD2 (5 bases). Germline values: CDR1 MDHEN, CDR2 SYDVKM. The CDR3 has 14 residues. Trimming shortened V by 3 bases and J by 2 bases, and 11 bases separated the two germline ends.

This clonotype was counted only a few times. The rearrangement links TRBV7-9 to TRBJ2-5, with TRBD1 matching 9 bases. The CDR3 has 17 amino acids. CDR1 is SEHNR and CDR2 is FQNEAQ in the germline V gene (reference sequence). Trimming took 5 bases from V and 4 from J; bases not matched to a gene: 14. CDR3 DNA sequence: TGTGCCAGCAGCCAACCCCCTTGGGACAGGGTTTCAGAGACCCAGTACTTC. It specifies CASSQPPWDRVSETQYF.

This chain connects TRBV5-4 to TRBJ2-1; TRBD1 aligns across 7 bases. CDR3 length equals 15 residues. V shed 4 bases and J 5 bases; nucleotides not matched to a gene: 9. Germline loops: CDR1 SGHNT, CDR2 YYREEE (reference sequence). The CDR3: CASSPTQGVDNEQFF. The CDR3 nucleotides are TGTGCCAGCAGCCCCACGCAGGGGGTTGACAATGAGCAGTTCTTC.

J is TRBJ1-2 and V is TRBV9; 8 bases match TRBD1. Trimming cost V 2 bases and J 4 bases; bases outside gene matches: 13. The CDR3 has 17 residues. CDR1 and CDR2 (germline): SGDLS, YYNGEE. CDR3 region: CASSVLAGGVQIYGYTF. DNA for the CDR3: TGTGCCAGCAGCGTCCTGGCAGGGGGCGTTCAGATCTATGGCTACACCTTC.

The genes are TRBV9 and TRBJ2-2, with D uncertain. CDR3 size: 13 residues. Trimming took 0 bases from V and 4 from J, leaving 4 bases between them. CDR1 is SGDLS, CDR2 YYNGEE, per germline. The DNA for the CDR3 is TGTGCCAGCAGCGTAGATCTCACCGGGGAGCTGTTTTTT. Its protein product is CASSVDLTGELFF.

The V call is TRBV29-1, the J call TRBJ2-1, with TRBD1 identical over 7 bases. This CDR3 has 14 residues. After removal of 0 bases from V and 6 bases from J, the junction contained 5 bases not matched to a gene. CDR1 and CDR2 (germline): SQVTM, ANQGSEA. The CDR3, as DNA: TGCAGCGTTGAAGACTACCGGGACAGCAATGAGCAGTTCTTC. Translating gives CSVEDYRDSNEQFF.